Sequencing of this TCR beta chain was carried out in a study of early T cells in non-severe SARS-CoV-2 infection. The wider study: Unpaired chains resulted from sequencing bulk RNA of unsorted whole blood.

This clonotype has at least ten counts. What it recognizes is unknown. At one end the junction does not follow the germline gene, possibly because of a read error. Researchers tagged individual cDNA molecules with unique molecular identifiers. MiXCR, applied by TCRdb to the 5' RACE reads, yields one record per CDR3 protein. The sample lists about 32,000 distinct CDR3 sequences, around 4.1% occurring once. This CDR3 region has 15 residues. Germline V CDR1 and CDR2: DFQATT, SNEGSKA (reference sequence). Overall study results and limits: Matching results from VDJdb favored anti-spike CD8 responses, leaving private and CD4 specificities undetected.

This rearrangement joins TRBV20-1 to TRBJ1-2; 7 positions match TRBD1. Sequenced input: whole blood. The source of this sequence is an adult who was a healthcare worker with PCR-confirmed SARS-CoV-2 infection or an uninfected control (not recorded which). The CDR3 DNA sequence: TGCAGTGCCAGAGAAACAGGGGCGATTAACTATGGCTACACCTTC. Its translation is CSARETGAINYGYTF.